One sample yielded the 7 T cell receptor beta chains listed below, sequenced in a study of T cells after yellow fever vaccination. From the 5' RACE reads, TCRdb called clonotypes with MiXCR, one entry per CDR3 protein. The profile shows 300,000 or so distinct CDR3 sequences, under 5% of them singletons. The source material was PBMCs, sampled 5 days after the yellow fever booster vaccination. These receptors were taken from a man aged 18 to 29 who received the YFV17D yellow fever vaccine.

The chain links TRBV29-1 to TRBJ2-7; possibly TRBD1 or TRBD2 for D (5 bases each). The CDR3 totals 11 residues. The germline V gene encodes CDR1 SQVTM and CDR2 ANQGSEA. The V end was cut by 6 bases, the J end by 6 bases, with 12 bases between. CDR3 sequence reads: CSVGDRGEQYV. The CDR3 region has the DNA TGCAGCGTGGGGGACCGGGGCGAGCAGTACGTC.

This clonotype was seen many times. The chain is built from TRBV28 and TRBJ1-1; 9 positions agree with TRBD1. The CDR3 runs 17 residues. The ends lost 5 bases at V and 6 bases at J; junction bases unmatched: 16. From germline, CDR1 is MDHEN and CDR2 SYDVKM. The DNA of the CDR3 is TGTGCCAGCAGTCCAGGGGCGGGACAGGGAAAAAGTCCTGAAGCTTTCTTT. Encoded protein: CASSPGAGQGKSPEAFF.

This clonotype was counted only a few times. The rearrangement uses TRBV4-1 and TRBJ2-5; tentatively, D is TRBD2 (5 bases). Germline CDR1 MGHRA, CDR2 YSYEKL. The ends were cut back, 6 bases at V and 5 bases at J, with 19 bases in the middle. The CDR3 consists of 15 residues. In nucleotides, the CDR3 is TGCGCCAGCAGGCCTTGGACTGGGATGGGGGAGACCCAGTACTTC. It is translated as CASRPWTGMGETQYF.

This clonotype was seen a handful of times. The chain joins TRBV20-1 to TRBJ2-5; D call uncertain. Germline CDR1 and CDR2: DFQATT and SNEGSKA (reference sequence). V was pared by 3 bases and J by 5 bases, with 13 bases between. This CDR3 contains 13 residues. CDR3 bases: TGCAGTGCTAGTGGAGCTAGTATCGAGACCCAGTACTTC. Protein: CSASGASIETQYF.

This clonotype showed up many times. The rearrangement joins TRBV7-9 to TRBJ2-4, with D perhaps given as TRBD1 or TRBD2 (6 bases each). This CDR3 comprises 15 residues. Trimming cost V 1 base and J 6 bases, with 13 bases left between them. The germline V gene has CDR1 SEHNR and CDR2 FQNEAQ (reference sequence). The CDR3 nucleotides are TGTGCCAGCAGCTTAGACTCTGGAGGGGGAAACATTCAGTACTTC. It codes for CASSLDSGGGNIQYF.

DNA of the CDR3: TGTGCCAGCAGCTTAGCGGATCGGGTTATCCACGAGCAGTACTTC. Encoded protein: CASSLADRVIHEQYF. The rearrangement links TRBV7-8 to TRBJ2-7; D is ambiguous. CDR1 and CDR2 from the germline V gene are SGHVS and FQNEAQ. The V end lost 0 bases, the J end lost 5 bases, and 14 bases lay between the germline ends. The CDR3 contains 15 residues.

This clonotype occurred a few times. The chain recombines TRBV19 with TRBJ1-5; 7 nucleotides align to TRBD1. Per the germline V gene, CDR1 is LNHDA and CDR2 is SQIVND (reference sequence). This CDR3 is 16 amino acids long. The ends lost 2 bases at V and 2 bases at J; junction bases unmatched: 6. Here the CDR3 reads CASSITWTGGNQPQHF. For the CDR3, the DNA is TGTGCCAGTAGTATAACCTGGACAGGCGGCAATCAGCCCCAGCATTTT.